The TCR beta chain under discussion was sequenced for a study of tumor-infiltrating lymphocytes in primary liver carcinoma. At the level of the study: Sample yields of productive TCRbeta reads, ranging from roughly 3.5 to 8 million, were similar across tissue types.

The CDR3 sequence is 12 residues long. CDR1 is MNHNS and CDR2 is SASEGT in the germline V gene. V shed 8 bases, J shed 15 bases, and the junction held 12 bases outside the gene matches. This clonotype was observed at least ten times. The researchers produced TCR beta cDNA from around 0.5 ug total RNA with a constant-region primer. Libraries for TCR beta were built through three nested multiplex PCR rounds, which together made up a slightly modified ARM-PCR procedure. Use of TRBV1-TRBV30 forward primers with a C-beta reverse primer characterized the first two PCR rounds, which lasted 10 cycles each. TCRdb re-called the multiplex PCR reads through MiXCR, storing one row per CDR3 protein. The sample lists approximately 340,000 distinct CDR3 sequences, about 61% seen once, with approximately 5.9% in the top ten. Both blood RNA, taken from unsorted whole blood, and germline DNA were extracted. None of the patients had received treatment, and all had chronic HBV infection.

The sequence came from a man aged 40-55 years with primary liver carcinoma and hepatitis B virus infection. V gene TRBV6-1 combines with J gene TRBJ2-1; 8 bases align to TRBD2. The material sequenced was peripheral blood. CDR3 protein: CASGSGAGVPFF. CDR3 in DNA: TGTGCCAGCGGGTCAGGAGCGGGAGTGCCGTTCTTC.